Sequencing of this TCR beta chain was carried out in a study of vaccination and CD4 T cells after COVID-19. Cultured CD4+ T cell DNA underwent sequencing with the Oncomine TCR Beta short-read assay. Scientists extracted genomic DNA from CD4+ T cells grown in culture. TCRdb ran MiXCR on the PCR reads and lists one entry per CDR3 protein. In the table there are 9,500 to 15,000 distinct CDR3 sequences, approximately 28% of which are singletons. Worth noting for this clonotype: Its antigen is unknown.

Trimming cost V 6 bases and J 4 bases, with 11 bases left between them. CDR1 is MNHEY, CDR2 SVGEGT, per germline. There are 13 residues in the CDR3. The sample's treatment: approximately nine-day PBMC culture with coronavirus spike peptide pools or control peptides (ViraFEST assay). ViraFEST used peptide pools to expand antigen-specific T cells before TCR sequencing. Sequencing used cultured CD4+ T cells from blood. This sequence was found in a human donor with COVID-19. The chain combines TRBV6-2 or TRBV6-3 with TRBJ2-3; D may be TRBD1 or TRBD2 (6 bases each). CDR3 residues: CASRGAGSDTQYF. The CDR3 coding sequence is TGTGCCAGCAGGGGGGCGGGGTCAGATACGCAGTATTTT.